Below, 10 T cell receptor beta chains from the same sample are listed, as sequenced in a study of T cell responses to AZD1222 COVID-19 vaccine. Clones were read by immunoSEQ multiplex PCR, and TCRdb kept only the in-frame ones, dropping some. Among 85,000 to 120,000 clones listed, about 90% were seen once. The sequencing used peripheral blood, collected on day 0 of AZD1222 vaccination. These receptors were taken from an adult in good health.

The chain is built from TRBV7-9 and TRBJ2-7; possible D gene TRBD2, 6 bases. CDR1 is SEHNR, CDR2 FQNEAQ, per germline (reference sequence). The CDR3 is 15 residues long. V was shortened by 6 bases and J by 0 bases, with 15 bases between the two germline ends. The CDR3 DNA reads as TGTGCCAGCAGACCCCCGGGACTGGGCTCCTACGAGCAGTACTTC. This codes for CASRPPGLGSYEQYF.

The V call is TRBV10-1, the J call TRBJ2-3; maybe TRBD2 (5 bases). The CDR3 totals 15 residues. Per the germline V gene, CDR1 is WNHNN and CDR2 is SYGVQD (reference sequence). V was trimmed by 7 bases and J by 2 bases, leaving 16 bases between them. CDR3 amino acids: CASKEVEGDTDTQYF. CDR3 DNA sequence: TGCGCCAGCAAGGAGGTAGAGGGTGACACAGATACGCAGTATTTT.

V gene TRBV7-6 combines with J gene TRBJ2-7, with TRBD1 as a possible D gene (6 bases). The CDR3 covers 14 residues. Trimming pared 1 base from V and 5 bases from J, leaving 12 bases between. The germline V gene encodes CDR1 SGHVS and CDR2 FNYEAQ. The CDR3 reads CASSLVGRDNEQYF. In nucleotides, the CDR3 is TGTGCCAGCAGCTTAGTGGGCAGGGACAACGAGCAGTACTTC.

V usage is TRBV28 and J usage is TRBJ1-1; D might be TRBD1 (5 bases). Per the germline V gene, CDR1 is MDHEN and CDR2 is SYDVKM. This CDR3 is built from 14 residues. V shed 7 bases and J shed 4 bases, with 16 bases lying between them. In DNA form, the CDR3 reads TGTGCCAGCACCTCACCCGGGGGGGGCACTGAAGCTTTCTTT. This sequence encodes CASTSPGGGTEAFF. Full variable domain (rest looked up from reference TRBV28 and TRBJ1-1): DVKVTQSSRYLVKRTGEKVFLECVQDMDHENMFWYRQDPGLGLRLIYFSYDVKMKEKGDIPEGYSVSREKKERFSLILESASTNQTSMYLCASTSPGGGTEAFFGQGTRLTVV.

The chain couples TRBV5-5 to TRBJ2-3; 9 bases fit TRBD1. Germline CDR1 is SGHKS and CDR2 is YYEKEE (reference sequence). V was pared by 4 bases and J by 2 bases, with 8 bases of the junction left unmatched. The length of the CDR3 is 16 residues. The CDR3 region is CASSLGQGYFTDTQYF. For the CDR3, the DNA is TGTGCCAGCAGCCTGGGACAGGGCTACTTCACAGATACGCAGTATTTT.

The chain joins TRBV14 to TRBJ2-2; D is perhaps TRBD1 (5 bases). Germline V gene sequence: CDR1 SGHDN, CDR2 FVKESK. With 2 bases removed from V and 10 bases from J, the gap between germline ends came to 17 bases. CDR3 size: 15 residues. As DNA, the CDR3 is TGTGCCAGCAGCCAACTAGGCAGGGTCGGATTGGAGCTGTTTTTT. As protein: CASSQLGRVGLELFF. Full variable domain (outside the CDR3, taken from reference TRBV14 and TRBJ2-2): EAGVTQFPSHSVIEKGQTVTLRCDPISGHDNLYWYRRVMGKEIKFLLHFVKESKQDESGMPNNRFLAERTGGTYSTLKVQPAELEDSGVYFCASSQLGRVGLELFFGEGSRLTVL.

The chain employs TRBV20-1 and TRBJ1-2; D gene ambiguous. Germline lookup yields CDR1 DFQATT and CDR2 SNEGSKA (reference sequence). This CDR3 spans 14 amino acids. V was pared by 3 bases and J by 2 bases, with 13 bases between. The CDR3 bases are TGCAGTGCTAGTGAGGCGTCTAGGAACTATGGCTACACCTTC. This translates into CSASEASRNYGYTF.

The chain combines TRBV10-3 with TRBJ1-1, with 11 bases that match TRBD1. This CDR3 is 14 amino acids long. Germline values: CDR1 ENHRY, CDR2 SYGVKD. J gave up 6 bases and V 1 base, and 1 base lay outside the gene matches. CDR3 region: CAISEWTGGSEAFF. The DNA for the CDR3 is TGTGCCATCAGTGAGTGGACAGGGGGCTCTGAAGCTTTCTTT.

The genes are TRBV4-2 and TRBJ2-3, with TRBD2 matching over 8 bases. The CDR3 runs 18 residues. V lost 0 bases, J lost 3 bases, and 11 bases stayed unmatched. Germline-derived CDR1 and CDR2 are LGHNA and YNFKEQ. The CDR3, as DNA: TGTGCCAGCAGCCAAGAAGGGAAAAAGCGGGAGTCGACAGATACGCAGTATTTT. Translated: CASSQEGKKRESTDTQYF.

J is TRBJ2-7 and V is TRBV5-5, with D perhaps assigned TRBD1 or TRBD2 (6 bases each). Trimming cost V 3 bases and J 0 bases, with 25 bases left between them. The CDR3 is made up of 19 amino acids. Germline V gene sequence: CDR1 SGHKS, CDR2 YYEKEE (reference sequence). The CDR3 bases are TGTGCCAGCAGCTCACTTCTTGGGGGGCAATTGGGAAGCTCCTACGAGCAGTACTTC. Amino acids: CASSSLLGGQLGSSYEQYF.